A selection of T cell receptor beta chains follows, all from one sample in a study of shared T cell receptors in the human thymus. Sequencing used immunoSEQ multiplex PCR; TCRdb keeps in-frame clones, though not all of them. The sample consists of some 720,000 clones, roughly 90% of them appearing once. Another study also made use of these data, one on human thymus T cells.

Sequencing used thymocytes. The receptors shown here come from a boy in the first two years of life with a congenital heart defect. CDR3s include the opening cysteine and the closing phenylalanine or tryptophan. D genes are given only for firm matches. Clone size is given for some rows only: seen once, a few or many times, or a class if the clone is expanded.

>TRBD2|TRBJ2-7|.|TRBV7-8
TGTGCCAGCAGCGTCACTAGCGGGAGGGGAAGGGAGCAGTACTTC
CASSVTSGRGREQYF
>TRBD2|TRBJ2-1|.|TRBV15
TGTGCCACCAGCTCCGCTAGCGGGAGCTCCTACAATGAGCAGTTCTTC
CATSSASGSSYNEQFF
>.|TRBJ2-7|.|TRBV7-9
TGTGCCAGCAGCCTAGCCTCGCGTGGGGGGAGCGAGCAGTACTTC
CASSLASRGGSEQYF
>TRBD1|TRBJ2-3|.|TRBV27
TGTGCCAGCAGTTTAAGGGGACAGGGGTTAGATACGCAGTATTTT
CASSLRGQGLDTQYF
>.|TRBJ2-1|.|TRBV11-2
TGTGCCAGCAGCCCTAAGGGCGGGTGGTACAATGAGCAGTTCTTC
CASSPKGGWYNEQFF
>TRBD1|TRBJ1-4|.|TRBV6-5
TGTGCCAGCAGTTACTCGAGGGGACAGGGATGTGAAAAACTGTTTTTT
CASSYSRGQGCEKLFF
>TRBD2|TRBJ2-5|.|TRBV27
TGTGCCAGCAAGGCTAGCGGGAGGGCCGGAGAGACCCAGTACTTC
CASKASGRAGETQYF
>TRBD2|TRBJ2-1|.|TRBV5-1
TGCGCCAGCAGCTTCACGAGCGGGAGTTCCCCCCACAATGAGCAGTTCTTC
CASSFTSGSSPHNEQFF
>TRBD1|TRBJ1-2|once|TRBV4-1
TGCGCCAGCAGCCAGGCGCCGAAGACAGGGGCCTATGGCTACACCTTC
CASSQAPKTGAYGYTF
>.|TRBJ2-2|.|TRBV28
TGTGCCAGCAGTTTCTTTCGAAGACACACGAACACCGGGGAGCTGTTTTTT
CASSFFRRHTNTGELFF
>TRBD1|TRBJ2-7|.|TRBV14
TGTGCCAGCAGCCAATGGGGACAGGGGCCCTACGAGCAGTACTTC
CASSQWGQGPYEQYF
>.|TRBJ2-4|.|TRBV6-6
TGTGCCAGCAGTTACGGGCAGGGGATAGCCAAAAACATTCAGTACTTC
CASSYGQGIAKNIQYF
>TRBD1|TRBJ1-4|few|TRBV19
TGTGCCAGTAGTAACGGACAGGGGGCTGCAACTAATGAAAAACTGTTTTTT
CASSNGQGAATNEKLFF
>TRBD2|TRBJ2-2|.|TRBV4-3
TGCGCCAGCAGCCAAGACTGCGGGAGGGTCACCGGGGAGCTGTTTTTT
CASSQDCGRVTGELFF
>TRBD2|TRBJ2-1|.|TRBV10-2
TGCGCCAGCAGTGGGCGGCTAGCGGGAGCCGATGAGCAGTTCTTC
CASSGRLAGADEQFF
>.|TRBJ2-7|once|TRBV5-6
TGTGCCAGCAGCTTGCAGGTATTGGGCTACGAGCAGTACTTC
CASSLQVLGYEQYF
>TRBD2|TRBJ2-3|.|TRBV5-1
TGCGCCAGCAGCCCCCCATCGGGAGGGGCAGATACGCAGTATTTT
CASSPPSGGADTQYF
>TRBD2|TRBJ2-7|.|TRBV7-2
TGTGCCAGCAGCTTAGGGACTAGCGGGAGCGACCTTTACGAGCAGTACTTC
CASSLGTSGSDLYEQYF
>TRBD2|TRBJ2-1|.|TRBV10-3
TGTGCCATCAGCCAACCTCGGACTAGCAACGACAATGAGCAGTTCTTC
CAISQPRTSNDNEQFF
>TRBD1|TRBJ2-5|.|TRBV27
TGTGCCAGCAGTCCCCGAGACAGGGTGTATCCGTACCAAGAGACCCAGTACTTC
CASSPRDRVYPYQETQYF
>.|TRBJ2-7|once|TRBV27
TGTGCCAGCAGCCACCCGCAGGGGGGTTCCTACGAGCAGTACTTC
CASSHPQGGSYEQYF
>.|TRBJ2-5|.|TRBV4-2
TGTGCCAGCAGCTCGCAAGAGACCCAGTACTTC
CASSSQETQYF
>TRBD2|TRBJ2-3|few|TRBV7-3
TGTGCCAGCAGCTTAAGCGGGAGAACAGATACGCAGTATTTT
CASSLSGRTDTQYF
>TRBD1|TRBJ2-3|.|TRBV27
TGTGCCACCACAGGGGGTCAAACAGTAGATACGCAGTATTTT
CATTGGQTVDTQYF
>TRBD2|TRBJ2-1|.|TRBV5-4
TGTGCCAGCAGCCTCACTAGCGGGGGCTACAATGAGCAGTTCTTC
CASSLTSGGYNEQFF
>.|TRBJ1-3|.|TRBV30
TGTGCCTGGAGCCTAACCGGGGGGGCCCTACCTGGAAACACCATATATTTT
CAWSLTGGALPGNTIYF
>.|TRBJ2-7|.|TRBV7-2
TGTGCCAGCAGCTTCCGTGACTCCCACTACGAGCAGTACTTC
CASSFRDSHYEQYF
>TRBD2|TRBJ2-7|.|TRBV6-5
TGTGCCAGCAGTTCCCAAGCGGGAGGGGGAGCCTACGAGCAGTACTTC
CASSSQAGGGAYEQYF
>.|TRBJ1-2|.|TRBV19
TGTGCCAGTAGTAGTAACAGGGTCCGGGCTAACTATGGCTACACCTTC
CASSSNRVRANYGYTF
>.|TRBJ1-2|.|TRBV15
TGTGCCACGCAGACAGTCCCTACCCGTAACTATGGCTACACCTTC
CATQTVPTRNYGYTF
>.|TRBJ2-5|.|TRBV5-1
TGCGCCAGCAGCTTGTCCGGCCAAGAGACCCAGTACTTC
CASSLSGQETQYF
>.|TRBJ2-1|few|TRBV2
TGTGCCAGACGGGGGTCCTACAATGAGCAGTTCTTC
CARRGSYNEQFF
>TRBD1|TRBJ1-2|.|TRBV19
TGTGCCAGTACCGCGACGGACAGGGGGTATGGCTACACCTTC
CASTATDRGYGYTF
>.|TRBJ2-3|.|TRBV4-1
TGCGCCAGCAGCCCCCTATCTCATTCCCGCACAGATACGCAGTATTTT
CASSPLSHSRTDTQYF
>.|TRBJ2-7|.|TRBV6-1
TGTGCCAGCAGTGAAGCGGGGGGGGGCCCCTACGAGCAGTACTTC
CASSEAGGGPYEQYF
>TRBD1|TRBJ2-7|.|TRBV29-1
TGCAGCGTCGTGAACAGGGGTGGCGAGCAGTACTTC
CSVVNRGGEQYF
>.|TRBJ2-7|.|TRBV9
TGTGCCAGCAGTGCGGAGGGAGAGCAGTACTTC
CASSAEGEQYF
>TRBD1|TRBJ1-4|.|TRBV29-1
TGCAGCGTTTGGGTGCTGGGACAGGGGGATGAAAAACTGTTTTTT
CSVWVLGQGDEKLFF
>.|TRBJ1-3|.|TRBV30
TGTGCCTGGAGTGTACAACAGGCCAAGTCCTCTGGAAACACCATATATTTT
CAWSVQQAKSSGNTIYF
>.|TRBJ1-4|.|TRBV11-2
TGTGCCAGCAGCATCACCCGGACAGCTTATAATGAAAAACTGTTTTTT
CASSITRTAYNEKLFF
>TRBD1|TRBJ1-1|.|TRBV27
TGTGCCAGCAGTTTACTCGGGACAGGGAGTTGGACTGAAGCTTTCTTT
CASSLLGTGSWTEAFF